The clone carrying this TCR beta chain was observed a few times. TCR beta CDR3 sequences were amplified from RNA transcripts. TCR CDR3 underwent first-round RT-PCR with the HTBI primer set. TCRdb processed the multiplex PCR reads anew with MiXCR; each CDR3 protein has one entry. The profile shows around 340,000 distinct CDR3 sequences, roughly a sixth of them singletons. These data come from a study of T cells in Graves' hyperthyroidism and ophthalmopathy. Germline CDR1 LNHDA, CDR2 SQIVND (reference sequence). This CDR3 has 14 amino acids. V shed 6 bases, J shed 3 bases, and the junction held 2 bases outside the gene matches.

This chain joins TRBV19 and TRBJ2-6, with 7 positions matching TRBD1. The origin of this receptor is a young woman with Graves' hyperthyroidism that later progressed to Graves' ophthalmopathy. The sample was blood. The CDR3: CASRDRVGANVLTF. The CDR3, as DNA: TGTGCCAGTAGAGACAGGGTTGGGGCCAACGTCCTGACTTTC.